This entry lists 16 T cell receptor beta chains sequenced from one sample in a study of blood T cell repertoires in COVID-19. Some clones are missing from TCRdb's copy, which holds only in-frame ones; the method was immunoSEQ multiplex PCR. The repertoire holds around 470,000 clones, about 90% seen once, with 0.6% in the top ten. Sequencing was done on a sample of PBMCs or T cells enriched from blood (not recorded which). The receptors come from a young man who had recovered from COVID-19.

The genes are TRBV3-1 (or the pseudogene TRBV3-2) and TRBJ2-3; 9 positions agree with TRBD2. The V gene's germline CDR1 is LGHDT and CDR2 YNNKEL (reference sequence). This CDR3 region has 19 residues. The junction had 16 bases not matched to a gene; V was cut back by 2 bases and J by 4 bases. CDR3 sequence (DNA): TGTGCCAGCAGCCAAAGAAATCCCCGTGGCGGGAGGGGGTCAGATACGCAGTATTTT. Residues: CASSQRNPRGGRGSDTQYF.

The rearrangement links TRBV10-1 to TRBJ2-5; D gene ambiguous. CDR3 length: 13 amino acids. Germline V CDR1 and CDR2: WNHNN, SYGVQD (reference sequence). Trimming took off 3 bases at V and 5 bases at J, with 10 bases between the two ends. CDR3 region: CASSEYLEETQYF. The CDR3 DNA reads TGCGCCAGCAGTGAATACCTTGAGGAGACCCAGTACTTC.

V and J are TRBV28 and TRBJ2-5; 11 bases fit TRBD2. V trimming: 6 bases; J trimming: 5 bases; junction bases outside the gene matches: 5. Germline CDR1 reads MDHEN; CDR2 reads SYDVKM. This CDR3 is built from 14 residues. CDR3: CASRRLAGGETQYF. Written as DNA, the CDR3 is TGTGCCAGCAGACGCCTAGCGGGAGGCGAGACCCAGTACTTC.

This chain connects TRBV5-1 to TRBJ1-3; no definite D call. This CDR3 is built from 15 residues. The V end lost 0 bases, the J end lost 4 bases, and 11 bases lay between the germline ends. Germline CDR1 reads SGHRS; CDR2 reads YFSETQ. CDR3 amino acids: CASSLEPLVGNTIYF. In DNA, the CDR3 is TGCGCCAGCAGCTTGGAACCCCTAGTGGGAAACACCATATATTTT.

The gene calls are TRBV6-5 and TRBJ1-4; D gene unclear. Trimming took 5 bases from V and 4 from J, leaving 14 bases between them. The CDR3 extends over 15 amino acids. Germline loops: CDR1 MNHEY, CDR2 SVGAGI. The CDR3 region has the DNA TGTGCCAGCAGTCCCGCGAGGGATTTTAATGAAAAACTGTTTTTT. Amino acids: CASSPARDFNEKLFF.

This sequence joins TRBV2 and TRBJ1-2; the match to TRBD1 covers 7 bases. The germline V gene encodes CDR1 SNHLY and CDR2 FYNNEI. The J segment lost 2 bases and the V segment lost 4 bases, leaving 4 bases of the junction unmatched. This CDR3 is built from 14 residues. CDR3 nucleotide sequence: TGTGCCAGCAGTGGACAGGGCCTAAACTATGGCTACACCTTC. As protein: CASSGQGLNYGYTF.

The chain has TRBV9 and TRBJ2-3, with D tentatively TRBD2 (7 bases). V lost 1 base to trimming and J lost 1 base, with 13 bases between them. CDR1 and CDR2 (germline): SGDLS, YYNGEE. The CDR3 is 16 residues long. The CDR3 nucleotides read TGTGCCAGCAGCGTACCTCGAGGGGGGGGCACAGATACGCAGTATTTT. Translating it yields CASSVPRGGGTDTQYF.

This clone was observed once. The chain employs TRBV5-6 and TRBJ2-2, with 9 bases fitting TRBD1. Germline V gene data show CDR1 as SGHDT and CDR2 as YYEEEE. CDR3 length: 17 residues. V dropped 4 bases and J dropped 6; count of bases not matched to a gene: 13. The CDR3 nucleotides read TGTGCCAGCAGCGCCTACCGGGACAGGGTCGATTCCGGGGAGCTGTTTTTT. Its protein product is CASSAYRDRVDSGELFF.

The rearrangement links TRBV19 to TRBJ1-6; no clear D gene. V dropped 6 bases and J dropped 7 bases, with 7 bases sitting between them. The CDR3 totals 12 residues. From germline, CDR1 is LNHDA and CDR2 SQIVND (reference sequence). In DNA, the CDR3 is TGTGCCAGTAGATTCACAAATTCACCCCTCCACTTT. Protein: CASRFTNSPLHF. Together with reference TRBV19 and TRBJ1-6, the CDR3 gives the full variable domain: DGGITQSPKYLFRKEGQNVTLSCEQNLNHDAMYWYRQDPGQGLRLIYYSQIVNDFQKGDIAEGYSVSREKKESFPLTVTSAQKNPTAFYLCASRFTNSPLHFGNGTRLTVT.

V gene TRBV7-6 combines with J gene TRBJ1-6; D gene ambiguous. CDR1 SGHVS and CDR2 FNYEAQ come from the germline V gene. There are 15 residues in the CDR3. V lost 6 bases and J lost 0, with 9 bases in between. The CDR3 coding sequence is TGTGCCAGCAGTCCACAGAGCTCCTATAATTCACCCCTCCACTTT. Protein: CASSPQSSYNSPLHF.

V is TRBV9 and J is TRBJ2-1, with TRBD2 matching over 11 bases. After removal of 2 bases from V and 6 bases from J, the junction contained 7 bases not matched to a gene. Germline V gene sequence: CDR1 SGDLS, CDR2 YYNGEE. The CDR3 runs to 16 residues. CDR3 in amino acids: CASSVASTSGTNEQFF. The CDR3 nucleotides read TGTGCCAGCAGCGTCGCGTCGACTAGCGGGACCAATGAGCAGTTCTTC.

This rearrangement joins TRBV18 to TRBJ1-3; tentative D call: TRBD1 (5 bases). The CDR3 length is 16 residues. V was cut by 4 bases and J by 0 bases, with 13 bases left in between. CDR1 KGHSH and CDR2 LQKENI come from the germline V gene. CDR3 bases: TGTGCCAGCTCACAAGGGACTCCGAGCTCTGGAAACACCATATATTTT. Translation: CASSQGTPSSGNTIYF.

The genes are TRBV11-2 and TRBJ1-2, with TRBD1 matching 7 bases. Per the germline V gene, CDR1 is SGHAT and CDR2 is FQNNGV. The CDR3 consists of 15 residues. V dropped 0 bases and J dropped 6; count of bases not matched to a gene: 7. CDR3 in amino acids: CASSLEVTGLDGYTF. The CDR3, as DNA: TGTGCCAGCAGCTTAGAGGTGACAGGGCTGGATGGCTACACCTTC.

V gene TRBV2 combines with J gene TRBJ1-4, with 7 bases that match TRBD1. Germline CDR1 reads SNHLY; CDR2 reads FYNNEI. Losses at the gene ends were 11 bases for V and 7 bases for J; bases not matched to a gene: 10. The CDR3 sequence is 13 residues long. The DNA for the CDR3 is TGTGCCGGGAACCAGGGGGGTTTTGAAAAACTGTTTTTT. It encodes CAGNQGGFEKLFF.

The chain couples TRBV5-1 to TRBJ2-7, with TRBD1 identical over 8 bases. Trimming at V came to 3 bases and at J to 2 bases, leaving 4 bases not matched to a gene. There are 14 residues in the CDR3. The germline CDR1 and CDR2 sequences are SGHRS and YFSETQ. CDR3 protein: CASSSGQDAYEQYF. CDR3 in DNA: TGCGCCAGCAGCTCGGGACAGGACGCCTACGAGCAGTACTTC.

This rearrangement joins TRBV2 to TRBJ2-7; 9 bases match TRBD2. V lost 3 bases to trimming and J lost 3 bases; unmatched junction nucleotides: 3. Looked up from germline, CDR1 is SNHLY and CDR2 is FYNNEI. The CDR3 contains 14 residues. CDR3 loop: CASSDLAGNYEQYF. DNA for the CDR3: TGTGCCAGCAGTGATCTAGCGGGGAACTACGAGCAGTACTTC.